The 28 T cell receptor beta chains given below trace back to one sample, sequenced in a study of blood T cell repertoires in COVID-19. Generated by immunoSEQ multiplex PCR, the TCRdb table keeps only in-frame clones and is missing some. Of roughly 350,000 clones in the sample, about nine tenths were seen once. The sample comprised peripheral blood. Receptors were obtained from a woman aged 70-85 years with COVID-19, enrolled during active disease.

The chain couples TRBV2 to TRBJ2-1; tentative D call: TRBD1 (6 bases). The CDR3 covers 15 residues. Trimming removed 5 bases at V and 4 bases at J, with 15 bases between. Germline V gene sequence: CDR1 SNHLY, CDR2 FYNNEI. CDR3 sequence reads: CASSPLGTTYNEQFF. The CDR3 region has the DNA TGTGCCAGCAGTCCCCTCGGGACAACTTACAATGAGCAGTTCTTC.

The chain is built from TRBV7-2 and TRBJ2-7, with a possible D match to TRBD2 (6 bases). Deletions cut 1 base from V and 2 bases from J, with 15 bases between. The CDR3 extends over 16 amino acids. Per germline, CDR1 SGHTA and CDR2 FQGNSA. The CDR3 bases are TGTGCCAGCAGCTTAGTGGCGGGGAGGCAACCCTACGAGCAGTACTTC. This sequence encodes CASSLVAGRQPYEQYF.

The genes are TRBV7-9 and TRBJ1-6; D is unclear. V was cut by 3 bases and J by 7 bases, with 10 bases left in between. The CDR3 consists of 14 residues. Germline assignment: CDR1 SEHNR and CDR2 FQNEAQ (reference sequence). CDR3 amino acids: CASSFEVTNSPLHF. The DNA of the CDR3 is TGTGCCAGCAGCTTTGAGGTTACCAATTCACCCCTCCACTTT. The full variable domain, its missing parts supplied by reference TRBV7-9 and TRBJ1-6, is DTGVSQNPRHKITKRGQNVTFRCDPISEHNRLYWYRQTLGQGPEFLTYFQNEAQLEKSRLLSDRFSAERPKGSFSTLEIQRTEQGDSAMYLCASSFEVTNSPLHFGNGTRLTVT.

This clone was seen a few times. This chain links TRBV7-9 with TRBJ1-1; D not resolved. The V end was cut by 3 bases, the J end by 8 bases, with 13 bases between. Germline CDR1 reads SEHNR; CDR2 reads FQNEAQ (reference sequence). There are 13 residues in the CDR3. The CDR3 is CASSFPRGLEAFF. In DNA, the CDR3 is TGTGCCAGCAGCTTCCCCCGTGGCTTAGAAGCTTTCTTT.

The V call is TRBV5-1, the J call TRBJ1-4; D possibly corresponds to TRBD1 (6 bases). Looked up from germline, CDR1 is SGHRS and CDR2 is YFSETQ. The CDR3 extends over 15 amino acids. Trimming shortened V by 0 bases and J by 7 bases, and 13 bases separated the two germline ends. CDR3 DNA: TGCGCCAGCAGCTTGGCTTCCAGGGGATCTGAAAAACTGTTTTTT. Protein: CASSLASRGSEKLFF. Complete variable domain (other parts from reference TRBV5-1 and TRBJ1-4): KAGVTQTPRYLIKTRGQQVTLSCSPISGHRSVSWYQQTPGQGLQFLFEYFSETQRNKGNFPGRFSGRQFSNSRSEMNVSTLELGDSALYLCASSLASRGSEKLFFGSGTQLSVL.

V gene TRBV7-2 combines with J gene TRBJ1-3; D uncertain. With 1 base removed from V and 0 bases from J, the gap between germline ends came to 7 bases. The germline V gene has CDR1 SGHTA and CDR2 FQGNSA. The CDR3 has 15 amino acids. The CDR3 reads CASSLDSNSGNTIYF. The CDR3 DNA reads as TGTGCCAGCAGCTTAGACTCCAACTCTGGAAACACCATATATTTT.

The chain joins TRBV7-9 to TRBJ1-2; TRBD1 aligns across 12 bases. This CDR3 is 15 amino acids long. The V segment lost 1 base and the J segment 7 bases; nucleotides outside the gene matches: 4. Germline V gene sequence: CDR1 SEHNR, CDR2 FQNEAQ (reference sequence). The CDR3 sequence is CASSLVGQGAGGYTF. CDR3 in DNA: TGTGCCAGCAGCTTAGTGGGACAGGGGGCCGGTGGCTACACCTTC.

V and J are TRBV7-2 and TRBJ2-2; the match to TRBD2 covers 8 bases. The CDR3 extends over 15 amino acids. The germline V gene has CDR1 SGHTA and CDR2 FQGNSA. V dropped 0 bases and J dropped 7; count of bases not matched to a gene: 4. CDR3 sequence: CASSLADGRGGELFF. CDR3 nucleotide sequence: TGTGCCAGCAGCTTAGCCGACGGGAGGGGCGGGGAGCTGTTTTTT.

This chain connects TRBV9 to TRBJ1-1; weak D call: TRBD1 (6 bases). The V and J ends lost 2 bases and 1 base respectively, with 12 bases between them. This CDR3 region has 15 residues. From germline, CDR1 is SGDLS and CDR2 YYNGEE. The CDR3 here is CASSVVDRRNTEAFF. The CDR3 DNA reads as TGTGCCAGCAGCGTTGTAGACAGGCGGAACACTGAAGCTTTCTTT.

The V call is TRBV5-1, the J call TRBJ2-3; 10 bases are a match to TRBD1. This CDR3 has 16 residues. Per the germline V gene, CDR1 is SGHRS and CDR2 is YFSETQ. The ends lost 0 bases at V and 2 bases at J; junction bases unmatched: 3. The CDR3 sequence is CASSLVGTGDTDTQYF. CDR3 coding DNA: TGCGCCAGCAGCTTGGTCGGGACAGGGGACACAGATACGCAGTATTTT.

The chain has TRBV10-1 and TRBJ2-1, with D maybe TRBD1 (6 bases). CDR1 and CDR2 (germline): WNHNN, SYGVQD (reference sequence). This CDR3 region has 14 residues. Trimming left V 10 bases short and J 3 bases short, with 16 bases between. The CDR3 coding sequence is TGCGCCACCACTAGTGGGGGCGGCTACAATGAGCAGTTCTTC. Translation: CATTSGGGYNEQFF.

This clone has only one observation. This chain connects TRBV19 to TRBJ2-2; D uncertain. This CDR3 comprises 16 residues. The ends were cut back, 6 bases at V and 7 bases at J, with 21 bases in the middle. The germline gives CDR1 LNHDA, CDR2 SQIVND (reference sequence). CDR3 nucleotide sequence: TGTGCCAGTAGGGCCGATGCGGTCGGTCTTGGCGGGGAGCTGTTTTTT. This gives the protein CASRADAVGLGGELFF.

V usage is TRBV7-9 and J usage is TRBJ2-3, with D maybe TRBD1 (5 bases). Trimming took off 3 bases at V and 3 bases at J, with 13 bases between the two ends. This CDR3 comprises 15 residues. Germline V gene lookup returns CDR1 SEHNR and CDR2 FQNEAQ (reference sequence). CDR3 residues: CASSFWTQGTDTQYF. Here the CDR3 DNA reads TGTGCCAGCAGCTTTTGGACACAAGGAACAGATACGCAGTATTTT.

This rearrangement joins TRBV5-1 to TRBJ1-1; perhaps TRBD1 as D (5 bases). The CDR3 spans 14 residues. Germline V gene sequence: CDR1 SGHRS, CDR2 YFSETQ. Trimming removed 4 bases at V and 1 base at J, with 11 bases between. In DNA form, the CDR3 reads TGCGCCAGCAGCCGCCAGACAGAGAACACTGAAGCTTTCTTT. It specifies CASSRQTENTEAFF.

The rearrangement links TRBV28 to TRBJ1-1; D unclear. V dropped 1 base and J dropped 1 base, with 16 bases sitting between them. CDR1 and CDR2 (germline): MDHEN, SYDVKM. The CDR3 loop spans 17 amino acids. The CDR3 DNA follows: TGTGCCAGCAGTTTATCGTCTGCCGGGTATACGAACACTGAAGCTTTCTTT. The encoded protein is CASSLSSAGYTNTEAFF.

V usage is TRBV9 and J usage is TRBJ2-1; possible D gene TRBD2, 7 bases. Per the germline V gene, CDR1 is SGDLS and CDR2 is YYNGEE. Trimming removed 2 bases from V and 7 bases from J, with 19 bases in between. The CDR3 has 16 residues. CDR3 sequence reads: CASSVGGGLSENEQFF. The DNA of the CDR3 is TGTGCCAGCAGCGTTGGCGGGGGCCTCTCTGAGAATGAGCAGTTCTTC.

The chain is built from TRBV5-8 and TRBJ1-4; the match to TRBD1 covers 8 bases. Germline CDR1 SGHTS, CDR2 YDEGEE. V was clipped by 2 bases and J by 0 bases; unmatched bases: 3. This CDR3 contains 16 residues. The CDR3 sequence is CASSFRGLATNEKLFF. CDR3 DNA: TGTGCCAGCAGCTTCAGGGGGCTCGCAACTAATGAAAAACTGTTTTTT.

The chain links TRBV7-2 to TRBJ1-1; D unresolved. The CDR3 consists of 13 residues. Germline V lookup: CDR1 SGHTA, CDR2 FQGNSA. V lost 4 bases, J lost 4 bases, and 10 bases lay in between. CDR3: CASSSWEGTEAFF. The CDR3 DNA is TGTGCCAGCAGCTCCTGGGAGGGCACTGAAGCTTTCTTT.

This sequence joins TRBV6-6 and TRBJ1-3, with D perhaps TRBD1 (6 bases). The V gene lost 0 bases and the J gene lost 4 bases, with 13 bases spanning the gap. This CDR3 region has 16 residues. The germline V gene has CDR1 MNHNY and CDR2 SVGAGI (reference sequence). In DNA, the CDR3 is TGTGCCAGCAGTTACTCAAGGACAGTGGGCGGAAACACCATATATTTT. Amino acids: CASSYSRTVGGNTIYF.

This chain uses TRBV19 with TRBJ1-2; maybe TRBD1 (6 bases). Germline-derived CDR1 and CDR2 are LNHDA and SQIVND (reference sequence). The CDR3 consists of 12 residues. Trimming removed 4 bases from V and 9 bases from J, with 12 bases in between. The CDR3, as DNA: TGTGCCAGTAGTAACGGACAGCCTCGCTACACCTTC. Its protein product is CASSNGQPRYTF.

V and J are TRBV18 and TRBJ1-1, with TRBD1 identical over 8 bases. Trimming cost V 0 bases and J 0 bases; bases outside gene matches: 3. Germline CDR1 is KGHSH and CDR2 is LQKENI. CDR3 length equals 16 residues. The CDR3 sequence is CASSPPQGELNTEAFF. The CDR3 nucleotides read TGTGCCAGCTCACCACCACAGGGGGAGTTGAACACTGAAGCTTTCTTT.

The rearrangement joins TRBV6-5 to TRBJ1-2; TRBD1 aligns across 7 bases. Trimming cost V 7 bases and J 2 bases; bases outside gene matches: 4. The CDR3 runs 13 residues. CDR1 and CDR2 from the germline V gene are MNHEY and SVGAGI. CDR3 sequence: CASNRDRNYGYTF. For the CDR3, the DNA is TGTGCCAGCAATCGGGACAGAAACTATGGCTACACCTTC.

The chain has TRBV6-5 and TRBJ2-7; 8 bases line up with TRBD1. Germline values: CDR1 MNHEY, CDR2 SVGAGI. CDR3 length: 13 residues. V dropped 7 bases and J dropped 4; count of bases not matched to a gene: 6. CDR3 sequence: CASMDRVGYEQYF. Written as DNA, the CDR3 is TGTGCCAGCATGGACAGGGTAGGGTACGAGCAGTACTTC.

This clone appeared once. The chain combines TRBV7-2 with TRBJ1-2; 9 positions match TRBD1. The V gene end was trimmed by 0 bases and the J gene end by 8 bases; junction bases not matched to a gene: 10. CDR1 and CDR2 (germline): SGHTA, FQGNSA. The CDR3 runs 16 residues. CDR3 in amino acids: CASSLAQTGTGSGYTF. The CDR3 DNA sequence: TGTGCCAGCAGCTTAGCGCAAACCGGGACAGGGAGCGGCTACACCTTC. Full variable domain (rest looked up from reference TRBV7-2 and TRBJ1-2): GAGVSQSPSNKVTEKGKDVELRCDPISGHTALYWYRQSLGQGLEFLIYFQGNSAPDKSGLPSDRFSAERTGGSVSTLTIQRTQQEDSAVYLCASSLAQTGTGSGYTFGSGTRLTVV.

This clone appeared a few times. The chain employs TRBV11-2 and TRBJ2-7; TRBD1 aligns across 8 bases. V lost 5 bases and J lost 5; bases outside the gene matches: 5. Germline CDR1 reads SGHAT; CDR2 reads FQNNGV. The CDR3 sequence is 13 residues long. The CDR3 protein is CASSIGTGNEQYF. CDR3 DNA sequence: TGTGCCAGCAGCATCGGGACAGGCAACGAGCAGTACTTC.

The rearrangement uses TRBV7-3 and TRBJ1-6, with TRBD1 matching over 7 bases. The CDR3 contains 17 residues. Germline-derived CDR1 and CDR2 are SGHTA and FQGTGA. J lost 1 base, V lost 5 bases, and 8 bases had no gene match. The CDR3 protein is CASSPGQERSYNSPLHF. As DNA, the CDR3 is TGTGCCAGCAGCCCCGGACAGGAAAGGTCCTATAATTCACCCCTCCACTTT.

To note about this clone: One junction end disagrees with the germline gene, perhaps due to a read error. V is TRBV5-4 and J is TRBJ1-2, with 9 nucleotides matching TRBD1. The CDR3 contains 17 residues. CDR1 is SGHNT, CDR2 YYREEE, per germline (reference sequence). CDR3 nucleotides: TGCGCCAGCAGCTTTTCGACAGGGGGAAAGGATAACTATGGCTACACCTTC. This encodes CASSFSTGGKDNYGYTF.

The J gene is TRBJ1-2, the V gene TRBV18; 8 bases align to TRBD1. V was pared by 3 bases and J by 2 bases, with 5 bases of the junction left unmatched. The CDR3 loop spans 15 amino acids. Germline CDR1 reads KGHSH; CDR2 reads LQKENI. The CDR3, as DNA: TGTGCCAGCTCACCTTACAGGGGGTTAAACTATGGCTACACCTTC. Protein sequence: CASSPYRGLNYGYTF.